This T cell receptor (beta chain) was identified in a study of T cell responses to AZD1222 COVID-19 vaccine. For this clone: The target antigen is unknown.

Here immunoSEQ multiplex PCR was the method, and the copy in TCRdb shows in-frame clones only, minus some. This table has roughly 100,000 clones, roughly nine tenths appearing once. The germline CDR1 and CDR2 sequences are MNHEY and SVGEGT. With 5 bases removed from V and 4 bases from J, the gap between germline ends came to 8 bases. The CDR3 has 12 amino acids. Study-wide points: Clonal diversity was possibly underestimated, and white British individuals and females predominated among donors. Regions left unmutated in variants are reportedly the target of nearly half of spike-specific TCRs. Spike regions recognized by vaccine-associated CD4 TCRs spanned the protein, led by 160-218 and 743-854.

The chain couples TRBV6-2 or TRBV6-3 to TRBJ1-2; D unclear. The sample in question was peripheral blood, obtained on day 0 of AZD1222 vaccination. The clonotype was recovered from an adult in good health. Here the CDR3 DNA reads TGTGCCAGCAGTCTCGTACCCTATGGCTACACCTTC. Translating it yields CASSLVPYGYTF.